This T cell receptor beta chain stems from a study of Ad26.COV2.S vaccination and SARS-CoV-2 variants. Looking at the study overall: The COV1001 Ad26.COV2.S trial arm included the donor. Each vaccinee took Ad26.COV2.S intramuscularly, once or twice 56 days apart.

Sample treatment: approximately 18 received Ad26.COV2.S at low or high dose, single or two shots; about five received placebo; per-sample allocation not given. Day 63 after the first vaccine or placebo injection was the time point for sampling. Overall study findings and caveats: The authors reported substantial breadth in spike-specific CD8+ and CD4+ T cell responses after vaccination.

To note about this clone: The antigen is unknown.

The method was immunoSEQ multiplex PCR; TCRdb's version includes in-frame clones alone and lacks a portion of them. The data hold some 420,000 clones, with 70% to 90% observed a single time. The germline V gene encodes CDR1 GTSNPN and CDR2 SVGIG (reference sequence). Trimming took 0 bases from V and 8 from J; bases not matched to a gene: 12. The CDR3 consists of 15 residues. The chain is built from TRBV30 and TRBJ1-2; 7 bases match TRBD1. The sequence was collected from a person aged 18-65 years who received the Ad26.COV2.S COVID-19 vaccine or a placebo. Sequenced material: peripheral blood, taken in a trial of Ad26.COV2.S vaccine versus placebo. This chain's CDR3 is CAWSVHSRGQFGYTF. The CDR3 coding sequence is TGTGCCTGGAGTGTACATTCGAGGGGGCAATTCGGCTACACCTTC.